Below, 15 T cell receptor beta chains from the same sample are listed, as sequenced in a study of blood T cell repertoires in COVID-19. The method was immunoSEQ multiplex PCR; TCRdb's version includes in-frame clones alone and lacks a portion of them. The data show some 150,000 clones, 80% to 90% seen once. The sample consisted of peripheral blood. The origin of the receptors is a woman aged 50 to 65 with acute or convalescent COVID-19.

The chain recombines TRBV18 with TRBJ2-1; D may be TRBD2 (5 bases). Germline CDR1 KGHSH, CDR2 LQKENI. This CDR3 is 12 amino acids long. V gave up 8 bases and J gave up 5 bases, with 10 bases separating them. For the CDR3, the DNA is TGTGCCAGCAAACTAGTAGACAATGAGCAGTTCTTC. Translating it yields CASKLVDNEQFF.

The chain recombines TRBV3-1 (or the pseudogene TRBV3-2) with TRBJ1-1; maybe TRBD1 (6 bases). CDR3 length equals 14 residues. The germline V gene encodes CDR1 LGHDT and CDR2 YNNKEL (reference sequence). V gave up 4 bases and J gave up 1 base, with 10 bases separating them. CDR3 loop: CASSRSGANTEAFF. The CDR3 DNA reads TGTGCCAGCAGCCGCTCAGGGGCGAACACTGAAGCTTTCTTT.

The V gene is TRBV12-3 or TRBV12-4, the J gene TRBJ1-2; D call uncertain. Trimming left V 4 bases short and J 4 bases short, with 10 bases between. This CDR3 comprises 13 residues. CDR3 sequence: CASSSGLSYGYTF. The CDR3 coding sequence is TGTGCCAGCAGTTCCGGACTGAGCTATGGCTACACCTTC.

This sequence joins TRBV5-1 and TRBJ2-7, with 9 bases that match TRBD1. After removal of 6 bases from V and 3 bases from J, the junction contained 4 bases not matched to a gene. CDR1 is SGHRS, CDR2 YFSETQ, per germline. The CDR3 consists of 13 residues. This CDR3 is CASNRDRDYEQYF. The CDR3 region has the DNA TGCGCCAGCAACCGGGACAGGGACTACGAGCAGTACTTC.

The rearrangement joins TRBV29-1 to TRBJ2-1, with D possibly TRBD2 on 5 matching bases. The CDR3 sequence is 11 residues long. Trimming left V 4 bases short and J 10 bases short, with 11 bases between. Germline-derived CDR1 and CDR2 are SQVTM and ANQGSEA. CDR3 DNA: TGCAGCGTTGCCCGAGGGTCAGAGCAGTTCTTC. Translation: CSVARGSEQFF.

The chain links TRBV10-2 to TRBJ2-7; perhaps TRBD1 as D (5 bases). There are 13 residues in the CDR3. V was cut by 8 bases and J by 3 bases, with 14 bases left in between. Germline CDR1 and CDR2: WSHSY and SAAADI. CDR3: CASVQGPDYEQYF. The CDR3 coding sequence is TGCGCCAGCGTCCAGGGCCCCGACTACGAGCAGTACTTC.

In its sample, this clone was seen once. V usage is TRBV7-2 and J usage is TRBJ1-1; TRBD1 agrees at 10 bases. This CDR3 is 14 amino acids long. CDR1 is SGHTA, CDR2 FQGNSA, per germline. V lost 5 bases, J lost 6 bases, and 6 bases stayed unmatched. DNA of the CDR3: TGTGCCAGCAGCCCGGGACAGGGGAAGGCTGAAGCTTTCTTT. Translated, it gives CASSPGQGKAEAFF.

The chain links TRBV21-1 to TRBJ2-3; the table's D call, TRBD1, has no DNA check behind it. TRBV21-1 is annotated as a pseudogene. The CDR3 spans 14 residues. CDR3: CASTGQPCTDTQYF. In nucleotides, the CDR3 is TGTGCCAGCACCGGACAGCCGTGCACAGATACGCAGTATTTT.

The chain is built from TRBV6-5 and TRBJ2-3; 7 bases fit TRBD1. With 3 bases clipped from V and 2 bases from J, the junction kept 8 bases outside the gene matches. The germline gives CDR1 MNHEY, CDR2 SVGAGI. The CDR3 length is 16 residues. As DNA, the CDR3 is TGTGCCAGCAGTTATACAGGGGATTTGTTCACAGATACGCAGTATTTT. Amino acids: CASSYTGDLFTDTQYF.

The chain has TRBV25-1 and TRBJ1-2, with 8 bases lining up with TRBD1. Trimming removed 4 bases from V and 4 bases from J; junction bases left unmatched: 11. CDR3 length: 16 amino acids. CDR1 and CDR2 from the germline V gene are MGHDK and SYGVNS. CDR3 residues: CASSGTPGQAGYGYTF. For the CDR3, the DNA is TGTGCCAGCAGTGGTACCCCGGGACAGGCGGGCTATGGCTACACCTTC.

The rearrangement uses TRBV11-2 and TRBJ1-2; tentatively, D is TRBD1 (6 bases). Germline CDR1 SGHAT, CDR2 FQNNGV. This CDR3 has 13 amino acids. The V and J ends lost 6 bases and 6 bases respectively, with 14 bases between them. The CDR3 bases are TGTGCCAGCAGTTGGACAGCAACGGATGGCTACACCTTC. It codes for CASSWTATDGYTF.

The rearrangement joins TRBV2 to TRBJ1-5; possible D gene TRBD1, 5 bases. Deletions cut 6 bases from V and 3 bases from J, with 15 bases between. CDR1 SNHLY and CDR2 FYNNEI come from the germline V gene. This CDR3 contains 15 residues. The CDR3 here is CASRLTGLPNQPQHF. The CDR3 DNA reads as TGTGCCAGCAGGCTCACAGGTCTACCCAATCAGCCCCAGCATTTT.

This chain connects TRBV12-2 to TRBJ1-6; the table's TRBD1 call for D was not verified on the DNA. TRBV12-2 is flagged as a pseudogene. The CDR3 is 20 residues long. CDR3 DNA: TGTGCAAGTCGCTTAAGGGGGCCTGACAGGCGCGCCAGGTACAATTCACCCCTCCACTTT. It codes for CASRLRGPDRRARYNSPLHF.

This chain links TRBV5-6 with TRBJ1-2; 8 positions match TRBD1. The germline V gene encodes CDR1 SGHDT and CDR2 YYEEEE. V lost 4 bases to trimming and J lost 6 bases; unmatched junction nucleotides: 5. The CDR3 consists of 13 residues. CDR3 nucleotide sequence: TGTGCCAGCAGCCTGACAGGGGAGGATGGCTACACCTTC. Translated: CASSLTGEDGYTF.

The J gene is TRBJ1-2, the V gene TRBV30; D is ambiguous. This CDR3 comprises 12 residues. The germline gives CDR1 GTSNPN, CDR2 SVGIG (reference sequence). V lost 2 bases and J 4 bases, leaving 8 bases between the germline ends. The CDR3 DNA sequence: TGTGCCTGGAGTCCGCCCGGCTATGGCTACACCTTC. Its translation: CAWSPPGYGYTF.